This entry lists 30 T cell receptor beta chains sequenced from one sample in a study of blood T cells in healthy people across ages. Next came a second PCR, run for about 6 to 11 cycles, which used a sample-barcoded 5' primer along with a J-beta primer mix. TCRdb reprocessed the 5' RACE reads via MiXCR and lists one record per CDR3 protein. The sample includes 750,000 to 1,000,000 distinct CDR3 sequences, about 28% of them seen just once. These same data were also listed under a study on T cells of mothers and their children.

Source material: blood. These receptors came from a woman aged 40-49 years in good health.

Many counts were recorded for this clonotype. DNA of the CDR3: TGTGCCAGCTCACCACCGTTGGTGAACAATGAGCAGTTCTTC. This codes for CASSPPLVNNEQFF. V gene TRBV18 combines with J gene TRBJ2-1; D remains ambiguous. Germline loops: CDR1 KGHSH, CDR2 LQKENI. With 0 bases removed from V and 5 bases from J, the gap between germline ends came to 8 bases. CDR3 length: 14 amino acids.

V and J are TRBV9 and TRBJ1-2, with D unclear. The CDR3 runs to 12 residues. CDR1 and CDR2 from the germline V gene are SGDLS and YYNGEE. The V and J ends lost 10 bases and 2 bases respectively, with 12 bases between them. Here the CDR3 reads CASQDRNYGYTF. The CDR3 coding sequence is TGTGCCTCGCAGGATAGGAACTATGGCTACACCTTC. Full variable domain (rest looked up from reference TRBV9 and TRBJ1-2): DSGVTQTPKHLITATGQRVTLRCSPRSGDLSVYWYQQSLDQGLQFLIQYYNGEERAKGNILERFSAQQFPDLHSELNLSSLELGDSALYFCASQDRNYGYTFGSGTRLTVV.

The chain joins TRBV19 to TRBJ2-1; 11 bases map to TRBD2. Trimming took 1 base from V and 4 from J; bases not matched to a gene: 6. CDR3 length: 17 residues. CDR1 is LNHDA and CDR2 is SQIVND in the germline V gene (reference sequence). CDR3 DNA: TGTGCCAGTAGTATAGGTCTGGGACTAGCGGTATACAATGAGCAGTTCTTC. It specifies CASSIGLGLAVYNEQFF. Full variable domain (rest looked up from reference TRBV19 and TRBJ2-1): DGGITQSPKYLFRKEGQNVTLSCEQNLNHDAMYWYRQDPGQGLRLIYYSQIVNDFQKGDIAEGYSVSREKKESFPLTVTSAQKNPTAFYLCASSIGLGLAVYNEQFFGPGTRLTVL.

A single count supports this clonotype. The gene calls are TRBV7-2 and TRBJ2-2; 8 bases map to TRBD1. The V gene's germline CDR1 is SGHTA and CDR2 FQGNSA. The CDR3 contains 15 residues. J lost 4 bases, V lost 5 bases, and 6 bases had no gene match. CDR3 region: CASSQQGARTGELFF. The CDR3 DNA reads as TGTGCCAGCAGCCAGCAGGGGGCCCGCACCGGGGAGCTGTTTTTT.

This rearrangement joins TRBV12-3 or TRBV12-4 to TRBJ1-2; D gene ambiguous. This CDR3 has 13 residues. V was trimmed by 3 bases and J by 4 bases, leaving 9 bases between them. The CDR3 loop is CASSLTSCYGYTF. The DNA for the CDR3 is TGTGCCAGCAGTTTGACGAGTTGCTATGGCTACACCTTC.

The chain links TRBV12-3 or TRBV12-4 to TRBJ1-1, with 7 bases lining up with TRBD1. V was clipped by 3 bases and J by 5 bases; unmatched bases: 9. The length of the CDR3 is 15 residues. CDR3 coding DNA: TGTGCCAGCAGTTTGGGGACAGAGGGAGGAACTGAAGCTTTCTTT. Protein sequence: CASSLGTEGGTEAFF.

This clonotype was counted between two and nine times. The chain couples TRBV20-1 to TRBJ1-2; possibly TRBD1 for D (6 bases). The CDR3 is 13 residues long. Between the trimmed V and J ends, which lost 1 base and 5 bases, there was a span of 11 bases. CDR1 DFQATT and CDR2 SNEGSKA come from the germline V gene (reference sequence). CDR3 amino acids: CSARVGALYGYTF. CDR3 sequence (DNA): TGCAGTGCTAGAGTGGGGGCGTTATATGGCTACACCTTC.

This clonotype has at least ten counts. The chain has TRBV6-5 and TRBJ2-4; 9 positions agree with TRBD1. The CDR3 sequence is 16 residues long. V dropped 0 bases and J dropped 4; count of bases not matched to a gene: 4. Germline CDR1 and CDR2: MNHEY and SVGAGI. CDR3 bases: TGTGCCAGCAGTTACTCGAGCGGGACAGGGAAAAACATTCAGTACTTC. The encoded protein is CASSYSSGTGKNIQYF.

With respect to this clonotype: Sequence at one end of the junction differs from germline and may be a read error. The chain combines TRBV5-1 with TRBJ1-2; D remains unclear. Germline V gene data show CDR1 as SGHRS and CDR2 as YFSETQ. The CDR3 loop spans 13 amino acids. The CDR3 here is CASRLGLDYGYTF. The CDR3 DNA sequence: TGCGCCAGCAGGTTGGGCTTGGACTATGGCTACACCTTC.

The chain has TRBV6-2 or TRBV6-3 and TRBJ2-7; no clear D gene. The ends were cut back, 7 bases at V and 5 bases at J, with 15 bases in the middle. The CDR3 covers 13 residues. CDR1 is MNHEY, CDR2 SVGEGT, per germline. CDR3 DNA: TGTGCCAGCACCCGCCTGGCCAGGAACGAGCAGTACTTC. Encoded protein: CASTRLARNEQYF.

The V call is TRBV6-2 or TRBV6-3, the J call TRBJ1-1, with D unclear. V shed 0 bases and J shed 1 base, with 9 bases lying between them. This CDR3 is built from 15 residues. Germline CDR1 and CDR2: MNHEY and SVGEGT. CDR3 sequence reads: CASSYSGRQNTEAFF. Written as DNA, the CDR3 is TGTGCCAGCAGTTACTCCGGCAGACAGAACACTGAAGCTTTCTTT.

There are a few counts of this clonotype. The chain is built from TRBV6-1 and TRBJ1-2, with D possibly being TRBD1 (5 bases). The CDR3 is 16 amino acids. V lost 2 bases and J 4 bases, leaving 17 bases between the germline ends. The germline CDR1 and CDR2 sequences are MNHNS and SASEGT. In nucleotides, the CDR3 is TGTGCCAGCAGTGAAAGGGGTTGGGGCGTCTCCTATGGCTACACCTTC. The encoded protein is CASSERGWGVSYGYTF.

Details on this clonotype: Sequence at one end of the junction differs from germline and may be a read error. V usage is TRBV3-1 and J usage is TRBJ2-1; 7 nucleotides line up with TRBD2. Looked up from germline, CDR1 is LGHDT and CDR2 is YNNKEL (reference sequence). The CDR3 sequence is 15 residues long. Here the CDR3 reads CAGSYKRGGYNEQFF. DNA of the CDR3: TGTGCCGGCAGCTATAAGCGGGGAGGGTACAATGAGCAGTTCTTC.

The chain couples TRBV24-1 to TRBJ1-2; the D is unclear. Germline lookup yields CDR1 KGHDR and CDR2 SFDVKD. V gave up 1 base and J gave up 2 bases, with 4 bases separating them. This CDR3 region has 13 residues. For the CDR3, the DNA is TGTGCCACCAGTGATTTAACGAACTATGGCTACACCTTC. Translating gives CATSDLTNYGYTF.

This clonotype has only a few counts. One end of the junction fails to match germline, which may point to a read error. The rearrangement joins TRBV12-3 or TRBV12-4 to TRBJ2-4; 7 positions agree with TRBD1. CDR3 length: 10 residues. CDR3 amino acids: CANSSGQQYF. CDR3 nucleotides: TGTGCCAACAGTTCGGGACAGCAGTACTTC.

Ten or more counts support this clonotype. The chain links TRBV3-1 to TRBJ2-5, with 8 nucleotides matching TRBD1. Trimming took 1 base from V and 5 from J; bases not matched to a gene: 6. CDR1 is LGHDT, CDR2 YNNKEL, per germline (reference sequence). This CDR3 is built from 15 residues. CDR3 sequence reads: CASSQGGQGWETQYF. The CDR3, as DNA: TGTGCCAGCAGCCAAGGCGGACAGGGATGGGAGACCCAGTACTTC.

About this clonotype itself: At one end, the junction sequence differs from germline, possibly due to a read error. CDR3 region: CASSFARDRNLVF. The CDR3 nucleotides are TGTGCCAGCAGCTTCGCCAGGGACCGCAATCTGGTCTTC. The chain recombines TRBV5-4 with TRBJ1-2; D is perhaps TRBD1 (5 bases). This CDR3 is built from 13 residues. Germline CDR1 and CDR2: SGHNT and YYREEE (reference sequence).

The chain links TRBV2 to TRBJ2-1; 9 bases are a match to TRBD1. Per germline, CDR1 SNHLY and CDR2 FYNNEI. This CDR3 contains 16 residues. Germline trimming cut 7 bases from V and 1 base from J; bases unmatched to any gene: 8. The CDR3 protein is CASTTSTGGSYNEQFF. As DNA, the CDR3 is TGTGCCAGCACCACCTCGACAGGGGGGTCCTACAATGAGCAGTTCTTC.

J is TRBJ1-6 and V is TRBV28; D might be TRBD1 (5 bases). The V end was cut by 2 bases, the J end by 0 bases, with 14 bases between. The length of the CDR3 is 18 residues. Germline V gene data show CDR1 as MDHEN and CDR2 as SYDVKM. The CDR3 sequence is CASSLAGMTSSYNSPLHF. In DNA, the CDR3 is TGTGCCAGCAGTTTAGCAGGGATGACCAGCTCCTATAATTCACCCCTCCACTTT.

The V and J genes are TRBV19 and TRBJ2-5; TRBD1 matches 10 bases. The J segment lost 2 bases and the V segment lost 3 bases, leaving 6 bases of the junction unmatched. The CDR3 sequence is 16 residues long. The germline V gene has CDR1 LNHDA and CDR2 SQIVND (reference sequence). The CDR3 region has the DNA TGTGCCAGTAGTATGTCTCTGGGACAGGGGCAAGAGACCCAGTACTTC. Amino acid sequence: CASSMSLGQGQETQYF.

This clonotype was detected many times. V usage is TRBV6-4 and J usage is TRBJ2-3; TRBD2 is a possible D gene (6 bases). This CDR3 is built from 12 residues. Trimming removed 3 bases at V and 6 bases at J, with 7 bases between. The germline gives CDR1 MRHNA, CDR2 SNTAGT. The DNA for the CDR3 is TGTGCCAGCAGTGATGGGGGGGATACGCAGTATTTT. Residues: CASSDGGDTQYF.

At least ten counts were recorded for this clonotype. This chain uses TRBV18 with TRBJ1-6; D gene uncertain. The ends were cut back, 3 bases at V and 12 bases at J, with 3 bases in the middle. The CDR3 totals 10 residues. Germline V gene sequence: CDR1 KGHSH, CDR2 LQKENI. The CDR3: CASSPGPLHF. The CDR3 nucleotides read TGTGCCAGCTCACCCGGACCCCTCCACTTT.

This rearrangement joins TRBV5-1 to TRBJ2-4; D is tentatively TRBD1 or TRBD2 (6 bases each). Trimming pared 0 bases from V and 12 bases from J, leaving 19 bases between. Looked up from germline, CDR1 is SGHRS and CDR2 is YFSETQ. This CDR3 is 15 amino acids long. The CDR3 spells CASSLGRGTQTTQYF. The DNA of the CDR3 is TGCGCCAGCAGCTTGGGGAGGGGGACACAGACAACTCAGTACTTC.

This clonotype has a handful of counts. V and J are TRBV5-1 and TRBJ1-4; no definite D call. The CDR3 extends over 16 amino acids. Trimming took off 0 bases at V and 3 bases at J, with 12 bases between the two ends. Germline V gives CDR1 SGHRS, CDR2 YFSETQ. The CDR3 DNA reads as TGCGCCAGCAGCTTGGCACGGGTAGCGGCTAATGAAAAACTGTTTTTT. This sequence encodes CASSLARVAANEKLFF.

The chain couples TRBV20-1 to TRBJ1-5; 8 positions match TRBD1. V was pared by 1 base and J by 5 bases, with 1 base of the junction left unmatched. The CDR3 is 13 residues long. CDR1 is DFQATT, CDR2 SNEGSKA, per germline (reference sequence). The CDR3 here is CSARADRDQPQHF. In DNA, the CDR3 is TGCAGTGCTAGAGCGGACAGGGATCAGCCCCAGCATTTT.

V usage is TRBV3-1 and J usage is TRBJ1-1; 9 bases map to TRBD1. Trimming removed 3 bases from V and 2 bases from J; junction bases left unmatched: 4. The germline CDR1 and CDR2 sequences are LGHDT and YNNKEL (reference sequence). The CDR3 totals 15 residues. The CDR3: CASSQGTGLNTEAFF. DNA for the CDR3: TGTGCCAGCAGCCAGGGGACAGGGCTTAACACTGAAGCTTTCTTT.

Comments on this clonotype: Sequence at one end of the junction differs from germline and may be a read error. V is TRBV7-2 and J is TRBJ1-2; possible D gene TRBD1, 5 bases. The CDR3 length is 15 residues. Germline V CDR1 and CDR2: SGHTA, FQGNSA. CDR3 region: CACSLADPRGYGYTF. The CDR3 region has the DNA TGTGCCTGCAGCTTAGCGGACCCGAGGGGCTATGGCTACACCTTC.

Many counts were recorded for this clonotype. This chain uses TRBV11-2 with TRBJ2-5, with 10 bases fitting TRBD1. J lost 5 bases, V lost 5 bases, and 11 bases had no gene match. CDR1 SGHAT and CDR2 FQNNGV come from the germline V gene. The CDR3 covers 16 residues. In DNA form, the CDR3 reads TGTGCCAGCAGCCGAACCCGACAGGGGGCGCGGGAGACCCAGTACTTC. This translates into CASSRTRQGARETQYF.

This clonotype was found many times. The chain uses TRBV20-1 and TRBJ2-6; D may be TRBD2 (5 bases). The CDR3 length is 16 residues. Germline CDR1 DFQATT, CDR2 SNEGSKA (reference sequence). Trimming stripped 0 bases from V and 1 base from J, with 10 bases between. As DNA, the CDR3 is TGCAGTGCTAGAGAGCTCGGGGTATCTGGGGCCAACGTCCTGACTTTC. It codes for CSARELGVSGANVLTF.

This clonotype has only a few counts. The chain combines TRBV11-2 with TRBJ1-5; D might be TRBD1 (6 bases). Trimming shortened V by 1 base and J by 4 bases, and 17 bases separated the two germline ends. This CDR3 is built from 17 residues. Germline V lookup: CDR1 SGHAT, CDR2 FQNNGV. This chain's CDR3 is CASSLVRGARNNQPQHF. DNA for the CDR3: TGTGCCAGCAGCTTAGTCCGGGGGGCTAGGAATAATCAGCCCCAGCATTTT.